The entry that follows covers one TCR beta chain sequence. Its antigen is as yet unknown. Extracted from the samples, RNA was reverse transcribed into cDNA to serve as the sequencing template. Sequencing used immunoSEQ multiplex PCR; TCRdb keeps in-frame clones, though not all of them. The sample includes some 170,000 clones, 50% to 75% of them seen just once. This sample was included in a study of CD8+ T cells in alopecia areata. Study context: Oral tofacitinib (5 to 10 mg twice daily) was administered to treated patients.

Described treatment: oral pan-JAK inhibitor, 5-10 mg twice daily. Whole-study results and caveats: In patients, TCRs were shared less clearly than in mice, and HLA may possibly be involved. Only one nonresponder was present, which leaves the link between baseline CD8+ expansion and response uncertain.

This CDR3 is 16 amino acids long. V shed 4 bases and J shed 8 bases, with 18 bases lying between them. Germline V gives CDR1 KGHSH, CDR2 LQKENI. The rearrangement joins TRBV18 to TRBJ1-6, with D tentatively TRBD1 (5 bases). This receptor was identified in a human donor with alopecia areata. The input for sequencing was CD4+ T cells sorted from blood, taken between weeks 55 and 70, from a patient treated with tofacitinib. CDR3 nucleotides: TGTGCCAGCTCACAAAGGGGAACCCCGGGGGATTCACCCCTCCACTTT. Its protein is CASSQRGTPGDSPLHF. The complete variable domain, with remaining parts taken from reference TRBV18 and TRBJ1-6, reads NAGVMQNPRHLVRRRGQEARLRCSPMKGHSHVYWYRQLPEEGLKFMVYLQKENIIDESGMPKERFSAEFPKEGPSILRIQQVVRGDSAAYFCASSQRGTPGDSPLHFGNGTRLTVT.